The following is a T cell receptor beta chain sequence with its context. This clonotype was found a few times. No antigen is known for it. No base quality values were provided; no much bigger clone lies one nucleotide off. Amplification of TCR beta CDR3 regions was carried out from RNA transcripts. A first-round RT-PCR of the TCR CDR3 used the HTBI primer set with the Qiagen OneStep RT-PCR kit. A second multiplex PCR round built the libraries, followed by size selection and purification. The libraries were sequenced on an Illumina HiSeq2000 using paired-end 100 bp reads. On the study's bioinformatics: Raw data were processed with SOAPnuke, discarding reads with adapters, uncalled bases, mean Phred below 15, or no exact constant-primer or identifier match. COPE v1.2.5 was used to merge the high-quality paired reads, and each unique nucleotide sequence was defined as a clonotype. MiTCR v1.1 was used to align the clonotypes against IMGT TRBV, TRBD and TRBJ reference segments. The analysis was restricted to V-J combinations with a frequency above 0.0001, which together covered 99.2% of the repertoires. A TCS score was defined as the ratio of F50 (clonal expansion) to E x V (chaos), with BLOSUM62-based TCRdist applied between CDR3 peptides within each V-J. Welch's t-statistics and random forest reduced some 510 V-J features to under 15, which were used in a naive Bayes classifier (R e1071). TCRdb reprocessed the public reads (quality trimming at Q25 with fastp, clone calling with MiXCR) and kept in-frame beta chains. Rows are combined by CDR3 protein, so each entry shows the most common genes and DNA. TCRdb's processing, not the authors' own work, is the source of the V and J calls. Recorded for this sample are 300,000 to 450,000 distinct CDR3 sequences; approximately 14% of them occurred a single time. Around 10% of the sample comes from the top ten.

The germline V gene provides CDR1 MNHNS and CDR2 SASEGT. The CDR3 spans 13 residues, from the cysteine through the phenylalanine. Here the CDR3 DNA is all that survives: 39 bases in frame from base 1. Deletion took 0 bases off V and 0 bases off J, with a span of 0 bases between the germline ends. This record comes from a study of T cells in Graves' hyperthyroidism and ophthalmopathy (dated by TCRdb to about 2019). With regard to the full study: Peripheral blood was sampled at the time of initial diagnosis, prior to any treatment. The study also compared thyroid tissue and blood T-cell repertoires from 5 to 7 Graves' hyperthyroidism patients. For training and testing, the approximately 97 patients in the discovery cohort were randomly divided in a 7:3 ratio. Whether ophthalmopathy could be predicted prospectively was tested in an independent validation cohort made up of 18 to 20 hyperthyroidism patients plus 17 patients who later progressed to ophthalmopathy. Following sampling, methimazole starting at 30 mg daily was given to hyperthyroidism patients, and high-dose intravenous methylprednisolone was given to ophthalmopathy patients. TCR Vbeta CDR3 sequencing of 130 to 150 peripheral blood samples (over 40 ophthalmopathy, around 80 hyperthyroidism and some 17 progressor patients) is reported in the paper. To identify TCR V-J signatures that set the groups apart, the researchers used a discovery cohort of 100 or so patients, made up of about 44 with Graves' ophthalmopathy and 57 with stable Graves' hyperthyroidism.

Points the paper makes about the study in general: Sample size was not statistically predetermined, and blinding of investigators to group allocation was not performed. In validation, the model predicted progression to ophthalmopathy a median of roughly 6.2 months before onset, with approximately 71% sensitivity and almost 75% specificity. In cross-validation, a model built on a 13 V-J signature told ophthalmopathy apart from stable hyperthyroidism with approximately 90% sensitivity and 81% to 82% specificity, and in testing the same model reached 80%/75%. Blood samples also contained most of the expanded thyroid clonotypes (frequency above 0.001), which suggests that blood repertoires may reflect thyroid immune responses.

Stable Graves' hyperthyroidism was defined as the absence of progression to ophthalmopathy over 18 months of follow-up. Hyperthyroidism patients were newly diagnosed, with disease duration under 2 months, and aged 18 to 65 years. Any patient with an uncontrolled infection, another autoimmune disease, pregnancy or lactation was excluded. Diagnoses were established on the basis of clinical symptoms, serum thyroxine and TRAb, thyroid ultrasound, and orbital computed tomography. Ficoll-Paque density gradient centrifugation was used to isolate PBMCs from approximately 10 ml of fresh peripheral blood. Total RNA was extracted with Trizol reagent, and quality was checked on an Agilent 2100 Bioanalyzer.

The rearrangement joined TRBV6-1 to TRBJ1-3; no D segment can be confidently identified. The TCR comes from an older woman with Graves' hyperthyroidism. The sample consisted of blood. The nucleotide sequence reads as follows: TGTGCCAGCAGTGAAGCCTCTGGAAACACCATATATTTT. It translates as CASSEASGNTIYF.